This T cell receptor beta chain was sequenced in a study of beta chain features in type 1 diabetes. Study results and caveats: Insertion counts at VDJ junctions were lower in type 1 diabetes patients, who also showed more deletions there. High TCR expression in some cells could lead to their over-representation in cDNA sequencing.

Expressed TCRB transcripts were sequenced, since all the RNA that had been isolated was reverse transcribed. TCRdb keeps only in-frame clones here, not all; method: immunoSEQ multiplex PCR. The sample gives hundreds of thousands of clones, roughly an eighth of which show up once; about 0.024% is in the top ten. Only a few counts were recorded for this clone. Its antigen remains unknown. CDR1 and CDR2 from the germline V gene are SGHTA and FQGNSA. V shed 2 bases and J shed 7 bases, with 12 bases lying between them. This CDR3 spans 14 amino acids. The V call is TRBV7-2, the J call TRBJ1-5; perhaps TRBD1 as D (6 bases). The receptor comes from a woman aged 40 to 55 in good health. The sequenced material came from naive CD4+ T cells from blood. CDR3 sequence: CASSLSQGKQPQHF. CDR3 DNA sequence: TGTGCCAGCAGCTTATCCCAGGGGAAGCAGCCCCAGCATTTT.